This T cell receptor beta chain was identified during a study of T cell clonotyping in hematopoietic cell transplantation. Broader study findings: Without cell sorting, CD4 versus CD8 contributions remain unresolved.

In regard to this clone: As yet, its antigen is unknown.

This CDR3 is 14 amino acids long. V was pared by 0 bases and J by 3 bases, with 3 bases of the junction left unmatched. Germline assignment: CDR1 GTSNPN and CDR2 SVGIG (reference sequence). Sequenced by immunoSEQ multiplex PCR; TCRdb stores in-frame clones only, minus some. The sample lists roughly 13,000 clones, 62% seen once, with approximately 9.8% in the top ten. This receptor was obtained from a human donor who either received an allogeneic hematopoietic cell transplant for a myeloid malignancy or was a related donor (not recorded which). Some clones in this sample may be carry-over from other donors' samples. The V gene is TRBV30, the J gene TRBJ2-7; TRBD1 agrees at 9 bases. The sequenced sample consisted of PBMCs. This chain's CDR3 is CAWSVGTGLYEQYF. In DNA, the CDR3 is TGTGCCTGGAGTGTAGGGACAGGGCTCTACGAGCAGTACTTC. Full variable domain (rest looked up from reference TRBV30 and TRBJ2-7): SQTIHQWPATLVQPVGSPLSLECTVEGTSNPNLYWYRQAAGRGLQLLFYSVGIGQISSEVPQNLSASRPQDRQFILSSKKLLLSDSGFYLCAWSVGTGLYEQYFGPGTRLTVT.